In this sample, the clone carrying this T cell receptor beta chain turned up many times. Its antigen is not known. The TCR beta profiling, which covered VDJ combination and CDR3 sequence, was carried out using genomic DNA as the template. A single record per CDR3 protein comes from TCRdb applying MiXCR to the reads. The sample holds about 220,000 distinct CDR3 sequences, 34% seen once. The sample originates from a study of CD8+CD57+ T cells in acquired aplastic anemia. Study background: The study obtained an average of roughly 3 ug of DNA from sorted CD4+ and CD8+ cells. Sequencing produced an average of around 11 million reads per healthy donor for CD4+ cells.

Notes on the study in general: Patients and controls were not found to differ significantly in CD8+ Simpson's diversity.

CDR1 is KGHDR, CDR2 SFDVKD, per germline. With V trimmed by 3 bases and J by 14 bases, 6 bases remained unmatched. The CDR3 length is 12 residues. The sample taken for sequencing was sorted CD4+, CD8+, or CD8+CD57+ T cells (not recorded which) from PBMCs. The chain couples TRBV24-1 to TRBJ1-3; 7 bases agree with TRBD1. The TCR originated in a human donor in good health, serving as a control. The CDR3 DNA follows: TGTGCCACCAGTGATCGGGGACAGATTTTATATTTT. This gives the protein CATSDRGQILYF.